These 11 T cell receptor beta chains came from one sample sequenced in a study of radiation and T cells in renal cell carcinoma (TCRdb year 2020). Library preparation was by the immunoSEQ multiplex PCR assay. TCRdb retrieved this table from immuneACCESS and kept in-frame rearrangements only. Not all clones are present; in checked studies, unresolved V genes account for under half, and no reason is known for the remainder. The sample yields about 130,000 clones; more than 75% were counted once. The ten largest clonotypes hold 5% to 6.5% of the sample. The time point label, read with the paper, signifies: blood 2 weeks post-SBRT. Per the publication, the treatment or condition label means: 15 Gy SBRT to primary tumor, nephrectomy 4 weeks later. The sample here was blood, taken from a patient whose treatment included radiotherapy and nephrectomy. Receptors were obtained from a woman in her seventies with renal cell carcinoma.

This clone was found a few times. This sequence joins TRBV5-1 and TRBJ1-1; TRBD1 matches at 8 bases. Losses at the gene ends were 3 bases for V and 1 base for J; bases not matched to a gene: 8. Germline V gene sequence: CDR1 SGHRS, CDR2 YFSETQ. The CDR3 is made up of 16 amino acids. The CDR3 DNA reads as TGCGCCAGCAGCTCAGGACAGGGCGGACAGAACACTGAAGCTTTCTTT. Its protein is CASSSGQGGQNTEAFF.

The chain couples TRBV6-1 to TRBJ2-6, with D perhaps matching TRBD2 (7 bases). Germline assignment: CDR1 MNHNS and CDR2 SASEGT. Trimming left V 3 bases short and J 3 bases short, with 18 bases between. The CDR3 extends over 18 amino acids. In nucleotides, the CDR3 is TGTGCCAGCAGTGATCGGGGGGCGAGTATGTATGGGGCCAACGTCCTGACTTTC. This gives the protein CASSDRGASMYGANVLTF.

This chain joins TRBV19 and TRBJ1-2; no clear D. V lost 0 bases and J 6 bases, leaving 17 bases between the germline ends. From germline, CDR1 is LNHDA and CDR2 SQIVND (reference sequence). The CDR3 is 16 amino acids. The CDR3 reads CASSIDGANLGHGYTF. The CDR3 DNA is TGTGCCAGTAGTATAGATGGTGCGAACCTAGGGCATGGCTACACCTTC.

The V call is TRBV19, the J call TRBJ2-2, with 7 bases that match TRBD1. Trimming removed 0 bases from V and 5 bases from J; junction bases left unmatched: 0. The length of the CDR3 is 14 residues. Germline CDR1 is LNHDA and CDR2 is SQIVND (reference sequence). DNA for the CDR3: TGTGCCAGTAGTATAGAACAGGGGACCGGGGAGCTGTTTTTT. Protein: CASSIEQGTGELFF.

This clone occurred once. The rearrangement links TRBV28 to TRBJ1-4; D might be TRBD1 (5 bases). The germline CDR1 and CDR2 sequences are MDHEN and SYDVKM. V dropped 6 bases and J dropped 0 bases, with 8 bases sitting between them. The CDR3 has 14 residues. The CDR3 DNA is TGTGCCAGCAGCCGGGGACCAACTAATGAAAAACTGTTTTTT. Translating gives CASSRGPTNEKLFF. Drawing the rest from reference TRBV28 and TRBJ1-4, the complete variable domain is DVKVTQSSRYLVKRTGEKVFLECVQDMDHENMFWYRQDPGLGLRLIYFSYDVKMKEKGDIPEGYSVSREKKERFSLILESASTNQTSMYLCASSRGPTNEKLFFGSGTQLSVL.

V usage is TRBV7-8 and J usage is TRBJ2-7; D assignment may be TRBD1 or TRBD2 (6 bases each). Deletions cut 5 bases from V and 2 bases from J, with 13 bases between. The length of the CDR3 is 14 residues. Germline lookup yields CDR1 SGHVS and CDR2 FQNEAQ. Written as DNA, the CDR3 is TGTGCCAGCAGCGGGATAAGGGGGGCCTACGAGCAGTACTTC. It encodes CASSGIRGAYEQYF.

V gene TRBV9 combines with J gene TRBJ1-2; 7 positions match TRBD1. The J segment lost 8 bases and the V segment lost 5 bases, leaving 9 bases of the junction unmatched. Germline CDR1 and CDR2: SGDLS and YYNGEE. The CDR3 sequence is 13 residues long. The CDR3, as DNA: TGTGCCAGCAGACCAGACAGGGTCGGCGGCTACACCTTC. This sequence encodes CASRPDRVGGYTF.

The rearrangement uses TRBV4-3 and TRBJ2-5; 8 bases match TRBD2. CDR1 is LGHNA, CDR2 YSLEER, per germline. CDR3 length: 15 amino acids. J was trimmed by 9 bases and V by 1 base; bases with no gene match: 10. CDR3 residues: CASSQGVGGAGAQYF. CDR3 bases: TGCGCCAGCAGCCAAGGTGTCGGGGGGGCCGGGGCCCAGTACTTC.

The rearrangement links TRBV29-1 to TRBJ1-2; 7 positions match TRBD1. The CDR3 spans 14 residues. Looked up from germline, CDR1 is SQVTM and CDR2 is ANQGSEA. Trimming at V came to 4 bases and at J to 4 bases, leaving 9 bases not matched to a gene. The CDR3: CSVVGGGNSYGYTF. The DNA for the CDR3 is TGCAGCGTTGTAGGAGGGGGCAACAGCTATGGCTACACCTTC.

The chain uses TRBV10-3 and TRBJ1-1, with a weak D call TRBD1 (5 bases). Per germline, CDR1 ENHRY and CDR2 SYGVKD. Between the trimmed V and J ends, which lost 3 bases and 0 bases, there was a span of 11 bases. CDR3 size: 15 residues. DNA of the CDR3: TGTGCCATCAGTGAAGGGGATTTAATGAACACTGAAGCTTTCTTT. It encodes CAISEGDLMNTEAFF.

The chain joins TRBV12-5 to TRBJ2-1; D may be TRBD2 (5 bases). Trimming shortened V by 2 bases and J by 0 bases, and 11 bases separated the two germline ends. Germline assignment: CDR1 LGHNT and CDR2 FRNRAP. The CDR3 runs 16 residues. CDR3 in amino acids: CASGLIVGSSYNEQFF. The CDR3 region has the DNA TGTGCTAGTGGTTTGATTGTGGGGAGCTCCTACAATGAGCAGTTCTTC.